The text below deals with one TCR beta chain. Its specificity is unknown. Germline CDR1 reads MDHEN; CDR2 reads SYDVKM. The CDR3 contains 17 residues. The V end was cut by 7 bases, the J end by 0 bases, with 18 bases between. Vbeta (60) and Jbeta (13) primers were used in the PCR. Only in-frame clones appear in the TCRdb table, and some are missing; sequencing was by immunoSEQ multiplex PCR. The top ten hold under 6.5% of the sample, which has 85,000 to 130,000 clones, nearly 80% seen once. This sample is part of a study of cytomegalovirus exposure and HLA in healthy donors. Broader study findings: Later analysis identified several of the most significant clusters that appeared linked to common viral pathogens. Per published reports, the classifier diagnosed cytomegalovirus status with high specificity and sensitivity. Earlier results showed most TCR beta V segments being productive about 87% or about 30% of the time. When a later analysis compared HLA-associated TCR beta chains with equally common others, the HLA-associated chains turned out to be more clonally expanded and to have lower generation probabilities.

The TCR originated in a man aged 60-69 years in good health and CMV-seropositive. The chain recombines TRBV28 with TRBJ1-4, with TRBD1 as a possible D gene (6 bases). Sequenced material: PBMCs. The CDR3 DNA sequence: TGTGCCAGCACGGGAGGGGGGCGCCGTTCAACTAATGAAAAACTGTTTTTT. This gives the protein CASTGGGRRSTNEKLFF.